The 16 T cell receptor beta chains in this list originate from one sample, sequenced in a study of OX40 agonist ivuxolimab in advanced cancers. The data were produced by immunoSEQ multiplex PCR, yet TCRdb's version contains in-frame clones alone and is incomplete. The sample records about 73,000 clones, roughly nine tenths being singletons. Sequencing was performed on CD4+ or CD8+ T cells sorted from blood, taken in a trial of the OX40 agonist ivuxolimab. Source of these receptors: an adult with an advanced solid tumor such as melanoma, head and neck, liver or kidney cancer.

J is TRBJ2-7 and V is TRBV11-2; D is perhaps TRBD2 (6 bases). Trimming removed 0 bases from V and 3 bases from J, with 12 bases in between. Germline CDR1 is SGHAT and CDR2 is FQNNGV. The CDR3 totals 15 residues. The DNA of the CDR3 is TGTGCCAGCAGCTTAGATGGTAGCGGATTCTACGAGCAGTACTTC. Translation: CASSLDGSGFYEQYF.

This chain links TRBV6-5 with TRBJ1-3; D is ambiguous. The CDR3 totals 13 residues. CDR1 MNHEY and CDR2 SVGAGI come from the germline V gene. V lost 0 bases and J lost 1, with 1 base in between. CDR3 residues: CASSYSSGNTIYF. The CDR3 nucleotides are TGTGCCAGCAGTTACTCGTCTGGAAACACCATATATTTT.

The chain recombines TRBV2 with TRBJ1-5; the D gene is possibly TRBD1 (6 bases). V lost 8 bases to trimming and J lost 3 bases, with 11 bases between them. The CDR3 totals 13 residues. Germline V gives CDR1 SNHLY, CDR2 FYNNEI. The CDR3 DNA reads TGTGCCAGCCAGGACAGCCTCAATCAGCCCCAGCATTTT. Encoded protein: CASQDSLNQPQHF. The full variable domain, its missing parts supplied by reference TRBV2 and TRBJ1-5, is EPEVTQTPSHQVTQMGQEVILRCVPISNHLYFYWYRQILGQKVEFLVSFYNNEISEKSEIFDDQFSVERPDGSNFTLKIRSTKLEDSAMYFCASQDSLNQPQHFGDGTRLSIL.

This rearrangement joins TRBV9 to TRBJ1-2; 8 nucleotides agree with TRBD1. V was clipped by 7 bases and J by 8 bases; unmatched bases: 10. Germline V gives CDR1 SGDLS, CDR2 YYNGEE. CDR3 length equals 13 residues. CDR3 sequence: CASLVEDRVGYTF. As DNA, the CDR3 is TGTGCCAGCCTTGTGGAGGACAGGGTGGGCTACACCTTC. Looking up the rest from reference TRBV9 and TRBJ1-2 gives the full variable domain: DSGVTQTPKHLITATGQRVTLRCSPRSGDLSVYWYQQSLDQGLQFLIQYYNGEERAKGNILERFSAQQFPDLHSELNLSSLELGDSALYFCASLVEDRVGYTFGSGTRLTVV.

This chain links TRBV19 with TRBJ2-1; perhaps TRBD1 as D (6 bases). This CDR3 region has 14 residues. Germline V gene data show CDR1 as LNHDA and CDR2 as SQIVND (reference sequence). The germline V and J ends were trimmed by 6 bases and 3 bases, with 12 bases remaining between them. CDR3 DNA: TGTGCCAGTAGCGAACTAGGGGGCTACAATGAGCAGTTCTTC. It encodes CASSELGGYNEQFF. Filled out from reference TRBV19 and TRBJ2-1, the complete variable domain reads DGGITQSPKYLFRKEGQNVTLSCEQNLNHDAMYWYRQDPGQGLRLIYYSQIVNDFQKGDIAEGYSVSREKKESFPLTVTSAQKNPTAFYLCASSELGGYNEQFFGPGTRLTVL.

The chain has TRBV4-1 and TRBJ2-2; 8 nucleotides match TRBD1. CDR3 size: 16 residues. The germline CDR1 and CDR2 sequences are MGHRA and YSYEKL. Germline trimming cut 4 bases from V and 6 bases from J; bases unmatched to any gene: 10. This CDR3 is CASSRMDRVAPGELFF. DNA for the CDR3: TGCGCCAGCAGCCGGATGGACAGGGTAGCACCCGGGGAGCTGTTTTTT.

The genes are TRBV19 and TRBJ2-5; D tentatively reads TRBD1 or TRBD2 (5 bases each). The CDR3 length is 18 residues. With 0 bases removed from V and 2 bases from J, the gap between germline ends came to 19 bases. CDR1 is LNHDA, CDR2 SQIVND, per germline (reference sequence). The CDR3 coding sequence is TGTGCCAGTAGTATAGATCACACCGCACTAGGGGCGCAAGAGACCCAGTACTTC. Its protein product is CASSIDHTALGAQETQYF.

The V and J genes are TRBV27 and TRBJ1-1, with unresolved D. The germline gives CDR1 MNHEY, CDR2 SMNVEV (reference sequence). The CDR3 is 13 amino acids. V lost 2 bases to trimming and J lost 5 bases, with 9 bases between them. The CDR3 nucleotides read TGTGCCAGCAGTTTACAGGAACGAACTGAAGCTTTCTTT. It yields the protein CASSLQERTEAFF.

The V call is TRBV5-1, the J call TRBJ1-5; tentative D call: TRBD1 (5 bases). V dropped 0 bases and J dropped 8 bases, with 12 bases sitting between them. This CDR3 comprises 14 residues. CDR1 and CDR2 (germline): SGHRS, YFSETQ. The CDR3 DNA reads TGCGCCAGCAGCTTGGGGGGCCCGAGGGAGCCCCAGCATTTT. This translates into CASSLGGPREPQHF.

The rearrangement uses TRBV6-1 and TRBJ2-7, with D possibly being TRBD2 (5 bases). Trimming shortened V by 1 base and J by 9 bases, and 10 bases separated the two germline ends. Germline CDR1 MNHNS, CDR2 SASEGT. This CDR3 has 12 amino acids. In DNA form, the CDR3 reads TGTGCCAGCAGTGAAGTCGGGAAGCCGCAGTACTTC. It is translated as CASSEVGKPQYF.

The CDR3 loop reads CASRLTENTEAFF. CDR3 DNA sequence: TGTGCCAGCAGACTCACAGAGAACACTGAAGCTTTCTTT. The chain couples TRBV6-5 to TRBJ1-1, with D unresolved. Trimming cost V 6 bases and J 1 base, with 9 bases left between them. Germline V gene lookup returns CDR1 MNHEY and CDR2 SVGAGI. The CDR3 loop spans 13 amino acids.

V usage is TRBV5-6 and J usage is TRBJ2-1; the D call may be TRBD1 or TRBD2 (5 bases each). Germline CDR1 reads SGHDT; CDR2 reads YYEEEE. CDR3 length: 16 residues. V lost 0 bases, J lost 7 bases, and 17 bases lay in between. The CDR3 spells CASSLVGRTEGNEQFF. CDR3 bases: TGTGCCAGCAGCTTGGTTGGGCGGACTGAGGGGAATGAGCAGTTCTTC.

The V and J genes are TRBV5-1 and TRBJ1-1; TRBD1 aligns across 7 bases. Per germline, CDR1 SGHRS and CDR2 YFSETQ. The CDR3 runs to 18 residues. The V and J ends lost 2 bases and 5 bases, in that order; junction bases with no gene match: 18. CDR3 sequence: CASSFQQGFTSRTTEAFF. As DNA, the CDR3 is TGCGCCAGCAGCTTTCAACAGGGGTTCACGTCTCGAACAACTGAAGCTTTCTTT.

The chain carries TRBV5-1 and TRBJ2-2, with a weak D call TRBD1 (6 bases). This CDR3 has 15 amino acids. Germline CDR1 reads SGHRS; CDR2 reads YFSETQ. Trimming left V 3 bases short and J 1 base short, with 10 bases between. CDR3 sequence: CASSYDRQNTGELFF. In nucleotides, the CDR3 is TGCGCCAGCAGCTATGACAGGCAGAACACCGGGGAGCTGTTTTTT.

The J gene is TRBJ2-7, the V gene TRBV6-5; 8 bases fit TRBD2. The CDR3 loop spans 16 amino acids. Germline lookup yields CDR1 MNHEY and CDR2 SVGAGI. J lost 3 bases, V lost 4 bases, and 11 bases had no gene match. The CDR3 region has the DNA TGTGCCAGCAGTTTCGCGGGGGGCAACGGGGGCTACGAGCAGTACTTC. Its translation is CASSFAGGNGGYEQYF.

This rearrangement joins TRBV6-5 to TRBJ2-7; TRBD2 matches 8 bases. The CDR3 loop spans 15 amino acids. Germline CDR1 is MNHEY and CDR2 is SVGAGI. Trimming removed 0 bases from V and 5 bases from J; junction bases left unmatched: 6. The CDR3 loop is CASSYSGSGAHEQYF. The CDR3, as DNA: TGTGCCAGCAGTTACTCTGGTAGCGGGGCCCACGAGCAGTACTTC.